The sequence of this T cell receptor (beta chain) was determined in a study of cytomegalovirus exposure and HLA in healthy donors. In the PCR, 60 Vbeta and 13 Jbeta primers were used. The repertoire was sequenced with immunoSEQ multiplex PCR; TCRdb's copy has only in-frame clones and lacks some. This sample carries under 200,000 clones, 65% to 85% of them seen once, and the ten largest clones take about 2.6%. The sequence was collected from a woman between 35 and 50 years old in good health and CMV-seropositive. The sequencing sample was made of PBMCs.

This CDR3 reads CASSLAGREAFYEQYF. The CDR3 region has the DNA TGTGCCAGCAGCTTGGCCGGGCGGGAGGCCTTCTACGAGCAGTACTTC. This chain links TRBV5-4 with TRBJ2-7; TRBD2 matches at 8 bases. With V trimmed by 0 bases and J by 3 bases, 8 bases remained unmatched. The germline V gene has CDR1 SGHNT and CDR2 YYREEE (reference sequence). This CDR3 has 16 amino acids.